The rows below give T cell receptor beta chains drawn from one sample of a study of shared clonotypes between healthy human individuals. Sequencing used immunoSEQ multiplex PCR; TCRdb keeps in-frame clones, though not all of them. The table records over a million clones, approximately 96% of them present only once. The sample was naive CD4+ T cells sorted from blood. The receptors were gathered from a young man in good health. CDR3s include the opening cysteine and the closing phenylalanine or tryptophan.

J gene: TRBJ2-7; V gene: TRBV6-5; CDR3 protein: CASSFSGNYNSYEQYF
J gene: TRBJ1-1; V gene: TRBV28; CDR3 protein: CASSLFGQMNFNTEAFF
J gene: TRBJ2-3; V gene: TRBV10-3; CDR3 protein: CAISESLAGVKDTQYF
J gene: TRBJ2-3; V gene: TRBV18; CDR3 protein: CASSPLGQGGDTQYF
J gene: TRBJ2-3; V gene: TRBV4-1; CDR3 protein: CASSQNLAGGPPDTQYF
J gene: TRBJ1-1; V gene: TRBV28; CDR3 protein: CASNQGLLGFF
J gene: TRBJ2-6; V gene: TRBV27; CDR3 protein: CATRPPGTGANVLTF
J gene: TRBJ1-1; V gene: TRBV28; CDR3 protein: CASSSSGTAGEAFF
J gene: TRBJ1-2; V gene: TRBV28; CDR3 protein: CASSRTGNGYTF
J gene: TRBJ2-2; V gene: TRBV5-1; CDR3 protein: CASSLAGTGELFF
J gene: TRBJ2-7; V gene: TRBV28; CDR3 protein: CASSFYGGRWDEQYF
J gene: TRBJ2-5; V gene: TRBV5-1; CDR3 protein: CASSLAARVQETQYF
J gene: TRBJ1-4; V gene: TRBV15; CDR3 protein: CATRPFSTRRPDEKLFF
J gene: TRBJ1-2; V gene: TRBV7-9; CDR3 protein: CASSGSFTGMGKGYTF
J gene: TRBJ1-1; V gene: TRBV5-1; CDR3 protein: CASSLAGQGFPEAFF
J gene: TRBJ2-3; V gene: TRBV6-6; CDR3 protein: CASGTTSGIGNTQYF
J gene: TRBJ2-5; V gene: TRBV18; CDR3 protein: CASSPLGDGTQYF
J gene: TRBJ2-7; V gene: TRBV4-3; CDR3 protein: CASSQEDSSPYEQYF
J gene: TRBJ2-1; V gene: TRBV5-4; CDR3 protein: CASSLAGPNEQFF
J gene: TRBJ2-5; V gene: TRBV28; CDR3 protein: CASSEPRGRETQYF
J gene: TRBJ2-1; V gene: TRBV19; CDR3 protein: CASSPGLASDEQFF
J gene: TRBJ2-6; V gene: TRBV12-5; CDR3 protein: CASGLVRMTQRSGANVLTF
J gene: TRBJ2-7; V gene: TRBV5-1; CDR3 protein: CASSLTGKASYEQYF
J gene: TRBJ1-1; V gene: TRBV11-2; CDR3 protein: CASSQNRGGEAFF
J gene: TRBJ1-2; V gene: TRBV7-6; CDR3 protein: CASSLGMGLNYGYTF
J gene: TRBJ2-1; V gene: TRBV7-9; CDR3 protein: CASSPTGGSYNEQFF